These T cell receptor beta chains were read from a single sample in a study of blood T cell repertoires in COVID-19. Method: immunoSEQ multiplex PCR; TCRdb's copy keeps in-frame clones and lacks some. The top ten clones hold around 8.7% of a sample with under 50,000 clones, 88% of them seen once. Sequenced material: peripheral blood. These TCRs come from a man aged 45-60 years with active COVID-19. Both conserved end residues are part of each CDR3. The D gene is left open where the match is weak. Size is omitted from some rows. Given values are once, few, many or a class for expanded clones.

>.|TRBV7-2|TRBJ1-1|.
TGTGCCAGCAGCCCGACACGGGGGGCTTTCTTT
CASSPTRGAFF
>.|TRBV7-3|TRBJ2-2|TRBD2
TGTGCCAGCAGCCTAGCGGGGGGGCTCGACACCGGGGAGCTGTTTTTT
CASSLAGGLDTGELFF
>few|TRBV19|TRBJ2-2|TRBD1
TGTGCCAGTGATCTGACAGGGGGAATGGGCGGGGAGCTGTTTTTT
CASDLTGGMGGELFF
>.|TRBV12-3/TRBV12-4|TRBJ2-5|.
TGTGCCAGCAGTATAGCGGCGGAGGAGACCCAGTACTTC
CASSIAAEETQYF
>.|TRBV3-1/TRBV3-2|TRBJ2-1|TRBD2
TGTGCCAGCAGCCAAGATCTAGCGGGAGATGGCAATGAGCAGTTCTTC
CASSQDLAGDGNEQFF
>.|TRBV7-2|TRBJ2-3|.
TGTGCCAGCAGCTTTAAGAACGGGGCAGATACGCAGTATTTT
CASSFKNGADTQYF
>.|TRBV14|TRBJ2-4|TRBD2
TGTGCCAGCAGCCCTAGCGGGGGGTCCAAAAACATTCAGTACTTC
CASSPSGGSKNIQYF
>.|TRBV18|TRBJ1-5|.
TGTGCCAGCTCACCATTACCCCCCGACCCGACAGATAGCAATCAGCCCCAGCATTTT
CASSPLPPDPTDSNQPQHF
>.|TRBV19|TRBJ1-5|.
TGTGCCAGTAGTCCCGACAGGCGTGGAAATCAGCCCCAGCATTTT
CASSPDRRGNQPQHF
>.|TRBV6-5|TRBJ1-6|.
TGTGCCAGCAACCCATCACCCCACAATAATTCACCCCTCCACTTT
CASNPSPHNNSPLHF
>.|TRBV18|TRBJ2-7|TRBD2
TGTGCCAGCTCATCAGGAAGAGTCCGGGAGGTCCTCTACGAGCAGTACTTC
CASSSGRVREVLYEQYF
>few|TRBV5-4|TRBJ1-1|.
TGTGCCAGCAGCGCCGTGGGGGGGACAGCTTTCTTT
CASSAVGGTAFF
>.|TRBV7-9|TRBJ1-5|.
TGTGCCAGCAGCTTAGCTTTGCGGCAGGGAGGTGATCAGCCCCAGCATTTT
CASSLALRQGGDQPQHF
>.|TRBV7-6|TRBJ2-7|TRBD2
TGTGCCAGCAGCTTATCGAGTAGCGGGGGGGGCGAGCAGTACTTC
CASSLSSSGGGEQYF
>.|TRBV27|TRBJ1-6|.
TGTGCCAGCGCCTCGGGGGGGAATAATTCACCCCTCCACTTT
CASASGGNNSPLHF
>.|TRBV28|TRBJ1-1|TRBD1
TGTGCCAGCAGTTCCGCCGGGACAGGGGACACTGAAGCTTTCTTT
CASSSAGTGDTEAFF
>.|TRBV7-9|TRBJ1-5|.
TGTGCCAGCAGCCGGTATGAGCGGCACGGTAGCAATCAGCCCCAGCATTTT
CASSRYERHGSNQPQHF
>once|TRBV7-2|TRBJ2-1|TRBD2
TGTGCCAGCAGTCACCCGGGACTAGGGCAAAATGAGCAGTTCTTC
CASSHPGLGQNEQFF
>.|TRBV7-2|TRBJ1-2|.
TGTGCCAGCAGCCCCCGCACAGCCTATGGCTACACCTTC
CASSPRTAYGYTF
>few|TRBV12-3/TRBV12-4|TRBJ2-4|.
TGTGCCAGCTCCGGGAGACTCCGGAACATTCAGTACTTC
CASSGRLRNIQYF
>.|TRBV5-6|TRBJ1-5|TRBD1
TGTGCCAGCAGCTTGACAGGGGGCCCACAGCCCCAGCATTTT
CASSLTGGPQPQHF
>.|TRBV28|TRBJ1-4|.
TGTGCCAGCAGTTCGGGGGGGGCGCCCAGTCTCGAAAAACTGTTTTTT
CASSSGGAPSLEKLFF
>.|TRBV7-2|TRBJ2-5|TRBD2
TGTGCCAGCAGCTTGACTAGCATTGGGGAGACCCAGTACTTC
CASSLTSIGETQYF
>.|TRBV24-1|TRBJ2-2|TRBD1
TGTGCCACCTCTATCGCGACAGGGACCGGGGAGCTGTTTTTT
CATSIATGTGELFF
>.|TRBV11-2|TRBJ2-7|TRBD1
TGTGCCAGCAAGCGACAGGGGGAGTCCTACGAGCAGTACTTC
CASKRQGESYEQYF
>.|TRBV11-2|TRBJ1-4|.
TGTGCCAGCAGCGCAGACGGGGGGCTGGCTGAAAAACTGTTTTTT
CASSADGGLAEKLFF
>.|TRBV11-3|TRBJ2-2|TRBD2
TGTGCCAGCAGCTTAGAGCCCTCGACTAGCGGGGGCACCGGGGAGCTGTTTTTT
CASSLEPSTSGGTGELFF
>.|TRBV3-1/TRBV3-2|TRBJ1-4|.
TGTGCCAGCAGCCTCGCGGGAAATGAAAAACTGTTTTTT
CASSLAGNEKLFF
>.|TRBV18|TRBJ2-1|.
TGTGCCAGCTCAGAGGACGGGAGCTCCTACAATGAGCAGTTCTTC
CASSEDGSSYNEQFF
>.|TRBV19|TRBJ1-5|.
TGTGCCAGTAGTATAAGGGGCACAAATCAGCCCCAGCATTTT
CASSIRGTNQPQHF
>.|TRBV28|TRBJ2-7|TRBD1
TGTGCCAGCAGTTCCCTCGGGACAGGGAAGGACGAGCAGTACTTC
CASSSLGTGKDEQYF